This T cell receptor (beta chain) originates from a study of OX40 agonist ivuxolimab in advanced cancers. About the study: Ivuxolimab doses were 0.01, 0.1, 0.3, 1.5, 3 or 10 mg/kg every 2 weeks. Whole-study results and caveats: Partial responders dosed at 0.1-3.0 mg/kg displayed clonal expansion ranking among the lowest.

TCRdb keeps only in-frame clones here, not all; method: immunoSEQ multiplex PCR. The sample lists about 100,000 clones; around 93% were seen once. At baseline, cycle 4 day 1, and cycle 7 day 1, blood was sampled. Between the trimmed V and J ends, which lost 4 bases and 2 bases, there was a span of 9 bases. The CDR3 spans 14 residues. Germline loops: CDR1 SGHRS, CDR2 YFSETQ. This clone has only one observation. What it binds is not known. This TCR came from an adult with an advanced solid tumor such as melanoma, head and neck, liver or kidney cancer. The starting material was CD4+ or CD8+ T cells sorted from blood, obtained in a trial of the OX40 agonist ivuxolimab. The chain is built from TRBV5-1 and TRBJ2-2, with D unresolved. As DNA, the CDR3 is TGCGCCAGCAGCCCGCCGGACAACACCGGGGAGCTGTTTTTT. Translating it yields CASSPPDNTGELFF.